This TCR beta chain is drawn from a study of blood T cell repertoires in COVID-19. Study at large: COVID-19 samples from acute and convalescent phases originated in the United States, Italy and Spain.

Sequencing used immunoSEQ multiplex PCR; TCRdb keeps in-frame clones, though not all of them. Here the sample spans 50,000 or so clones, about 83% being singletons. Germline-derived CDR1 and CDR2 are LGHDT and YNNKEL (reference sequence). V lost 1 base to trimming and J lost 8 bases, with 14 bases between them. The CDR3 loop spans 15 amino acids. This receptor was identified in a woman over 75 with acute or convalescent COVID-19. Sequencing input: peripheral blood. The chain employs TRBV3-1 (or the pseudogene TRBV3-2) and TRBJ2-2; D is possibly TRBD2 (6 bases). The CDR3 loop is CASSQVFGGSGELFF. The CDR3 region has the DNA TGTGCCAGCAGCCAAGTGTTCGGGGGTTCGGGGGAGCTGTTTTTT.